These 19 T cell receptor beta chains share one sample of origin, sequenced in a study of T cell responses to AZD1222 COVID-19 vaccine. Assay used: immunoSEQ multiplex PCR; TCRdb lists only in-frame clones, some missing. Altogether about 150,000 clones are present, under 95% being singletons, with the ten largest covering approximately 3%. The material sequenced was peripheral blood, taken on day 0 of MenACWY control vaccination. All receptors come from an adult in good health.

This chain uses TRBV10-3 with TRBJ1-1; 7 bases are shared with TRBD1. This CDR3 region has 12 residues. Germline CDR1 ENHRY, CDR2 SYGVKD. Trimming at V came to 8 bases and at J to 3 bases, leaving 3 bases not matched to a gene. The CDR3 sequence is CAIGQGDTEAFF. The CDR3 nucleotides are TGTGCCATCGGGCAGGGGGACACTGAAGCTTTCTTT.

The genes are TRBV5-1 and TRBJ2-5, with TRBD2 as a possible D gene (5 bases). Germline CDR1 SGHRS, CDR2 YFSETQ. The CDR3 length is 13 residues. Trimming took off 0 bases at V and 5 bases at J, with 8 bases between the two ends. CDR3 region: CASSLGGGETQYF. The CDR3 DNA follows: TGCGCCAGCAGCTTGGGAGGCGGGGAGACCCAGTACTTC. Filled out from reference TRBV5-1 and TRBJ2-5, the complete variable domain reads KAGVTQTPRYLIKTRGQQVTLSCSPISGHRSVSWYQQTPGQGLQFLFEYFSETQRNKGNFPGRFSGRQFSNSRSEMNVSTLELGDSALYLCASSLGGGETQYFGPGTRLLVL.

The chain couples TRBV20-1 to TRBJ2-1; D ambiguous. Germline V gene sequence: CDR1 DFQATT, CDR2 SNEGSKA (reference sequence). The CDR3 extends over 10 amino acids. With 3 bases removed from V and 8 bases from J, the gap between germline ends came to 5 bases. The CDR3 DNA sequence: TGCAGTGCTAGTGGGGATGAGCAGTTCTTC. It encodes CSASGDEQFF.

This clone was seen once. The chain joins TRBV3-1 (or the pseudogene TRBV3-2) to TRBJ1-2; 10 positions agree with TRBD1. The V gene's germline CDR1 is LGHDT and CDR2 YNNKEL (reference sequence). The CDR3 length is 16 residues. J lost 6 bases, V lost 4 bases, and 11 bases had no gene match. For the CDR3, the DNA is TGTGCCAGCAGCCTTACGACAGGGGGCGCAAAAAATGGCTACACCTTC. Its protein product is CASSLTTGGAKNGYTF.

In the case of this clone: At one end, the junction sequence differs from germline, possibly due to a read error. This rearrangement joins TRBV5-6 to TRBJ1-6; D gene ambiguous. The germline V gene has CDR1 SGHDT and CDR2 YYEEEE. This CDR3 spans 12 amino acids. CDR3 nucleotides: TGTGCCAGCAGCTCCAATAATTCACCCCTCCACTTT. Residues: CASSSNNSPLHF. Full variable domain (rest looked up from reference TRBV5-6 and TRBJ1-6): DAGVTQSPTHLIKTRGQQVTLRCSPKSGHDTVSWYQQALGQGPQFIFQYYEEEERQRGNFPDRFSGHQFPNYSSELNVNALLLGDSALYLCASSSNNSPLHFGNGTRLTVT.

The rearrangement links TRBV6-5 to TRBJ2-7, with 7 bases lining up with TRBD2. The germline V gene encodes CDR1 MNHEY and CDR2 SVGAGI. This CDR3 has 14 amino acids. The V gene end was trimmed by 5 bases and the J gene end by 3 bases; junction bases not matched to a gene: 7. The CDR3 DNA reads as TGTGCCAGCAGTCCCCTGACTAGCAGCTACGAGCAGTACTTC. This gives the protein CASSPLTSSYEQYF.

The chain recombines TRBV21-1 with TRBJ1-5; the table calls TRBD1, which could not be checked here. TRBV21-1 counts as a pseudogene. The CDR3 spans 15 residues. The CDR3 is CASTSGQYSNQPQHF. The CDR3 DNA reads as TGTGCCAGCACCTCGGGACAGTATAGCAATCAGCCCCAGCATTTT.

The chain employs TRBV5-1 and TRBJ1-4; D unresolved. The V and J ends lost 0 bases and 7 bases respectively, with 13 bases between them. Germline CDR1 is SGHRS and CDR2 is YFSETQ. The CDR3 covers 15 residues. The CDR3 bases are TGCGCCAGCAGCTTGGCCCCGGGCTTGACTGAAAAACTGTTTTTT. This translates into CASSLAPGLTEKLFF. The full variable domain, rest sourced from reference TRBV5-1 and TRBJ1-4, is KAGVTQTPRYLIKTRGQQVTLSCSPISGHRSVSWYQQTPGQGLQFLFEYFSETQRNKGNFPGRFSGRQFSNSRSEMNVSTLELGDSALYLCASSLAPGLTEKLFFGSGTQLSVL.

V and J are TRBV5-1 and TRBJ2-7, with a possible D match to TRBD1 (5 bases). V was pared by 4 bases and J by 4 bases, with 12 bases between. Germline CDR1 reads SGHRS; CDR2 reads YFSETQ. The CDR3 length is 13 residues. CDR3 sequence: CASSTGAGYEQYF. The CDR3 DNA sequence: TGCGCCAGCAGCACTGGAGCAGGGTACGAGCAGTACTTC.

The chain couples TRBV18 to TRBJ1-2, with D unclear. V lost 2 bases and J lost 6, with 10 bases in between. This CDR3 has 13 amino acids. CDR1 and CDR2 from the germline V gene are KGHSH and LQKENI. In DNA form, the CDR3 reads TGTGCCAGCTCACCATCTTATCGCGATGGCTACACCTTC. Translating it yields CASSPSYRDGYTF.

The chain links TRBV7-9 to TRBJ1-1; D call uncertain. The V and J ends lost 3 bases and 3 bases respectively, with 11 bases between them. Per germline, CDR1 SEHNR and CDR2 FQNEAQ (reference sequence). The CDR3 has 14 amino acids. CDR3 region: CASSFVRPYTEAFF. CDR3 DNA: TGTGCCAGCAGCTTCGTGCGACCTTACACTGAAGCTTTCTTT.

This chain's CDR3 is CASSLRVGGELFF. The DNA for the CDR3 is TGTGCCAGCAGTTTAAGGGTTGGCGGGGAGCTGTTTTTT. The rearrangement uses TRBV28 and TRBJ2-2; D call uncertain. The V and J ends lost 2 bases and 7 bases respectively, with 8 bases between them. The CDR3 is 13 residues long. Germline V gene sequence: CDR1 MDHEN, CDR2 SYDVKM.

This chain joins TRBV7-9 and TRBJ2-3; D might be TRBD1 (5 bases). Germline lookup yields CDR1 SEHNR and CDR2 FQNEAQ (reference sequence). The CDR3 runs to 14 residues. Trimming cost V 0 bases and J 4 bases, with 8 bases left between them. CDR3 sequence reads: CASSLAGAPDTQYF. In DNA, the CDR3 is TGTGCCAGCAGCTTAGCAGGGGCTCCAGATACGCAGTATTTT.

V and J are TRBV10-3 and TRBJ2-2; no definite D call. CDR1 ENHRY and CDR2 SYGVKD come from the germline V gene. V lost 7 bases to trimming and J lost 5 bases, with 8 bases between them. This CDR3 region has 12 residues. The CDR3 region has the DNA TGTGCCATCACAGGCGGTACCGGGGAGCTGTTTTTT. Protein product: CAITGGTGELFF.

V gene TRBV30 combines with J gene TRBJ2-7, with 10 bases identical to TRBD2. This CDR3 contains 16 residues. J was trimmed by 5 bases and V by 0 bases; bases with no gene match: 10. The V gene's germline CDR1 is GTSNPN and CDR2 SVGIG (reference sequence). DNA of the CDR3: TGTGCCTGGAGTGTATACTCTAGCGGGAGTTCCAACGAGCAGTACTTC. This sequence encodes CAWSVYSSGSSNEQYF.

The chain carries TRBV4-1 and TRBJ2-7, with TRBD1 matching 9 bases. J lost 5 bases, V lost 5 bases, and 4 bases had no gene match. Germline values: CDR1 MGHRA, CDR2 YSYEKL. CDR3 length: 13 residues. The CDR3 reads CASSRGQGNEQYF. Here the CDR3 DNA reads TGCGCCAGCAGCAGGGGACAGGGAAACGAGCAGTACTTC.

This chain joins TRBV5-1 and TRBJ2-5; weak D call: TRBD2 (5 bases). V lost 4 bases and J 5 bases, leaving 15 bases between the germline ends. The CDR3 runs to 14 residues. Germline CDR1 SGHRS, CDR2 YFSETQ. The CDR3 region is CASSPRGGLETQYF. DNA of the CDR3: TGCGCCAGCAGCCCGAGAGGCGGGTTGGAGACCCAGTACTTC. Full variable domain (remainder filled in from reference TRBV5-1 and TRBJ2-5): KAGVTQTPRYLIKTRGQQVTLSCSPISGHRSVSWYQQTPGQGLQFLFEYFSETQRNKGNFPGRFSGRQFSNSRSEMNVSTLELGDSALYLCASSPRGGLETQYFGPGTRLLVL.

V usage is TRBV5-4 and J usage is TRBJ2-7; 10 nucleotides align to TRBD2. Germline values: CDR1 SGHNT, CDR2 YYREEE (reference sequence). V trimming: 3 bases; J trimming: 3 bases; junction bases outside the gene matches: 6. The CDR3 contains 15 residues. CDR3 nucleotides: TGTGCCAGCAGCTCCGGACTAGCGGAGTTCTACGAGCAGTACTTC. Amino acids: CASSSGLAEFYEQYF.

The CDR3 here is CASSRTPGGTVNYEQYF. CDR3 DNA: TGTGCCAGCAGCCGCACCCCTGGGGGGACAGTGAACTACGAGCAGTACTTC. The chain links TRBV3-1 (or the pseudogene TRBV3-2) to TRBJ2-7, with D perhaps matching TRBD1 (7 bases). Looked up from germline, CDR1 is LGHDT and CDR2 is YNNKEL (reference sequence). Trimming took off 4 bases at V and 3 bases at J, with 22 bases between the two ends. This CDR3 is built from 17 residues.